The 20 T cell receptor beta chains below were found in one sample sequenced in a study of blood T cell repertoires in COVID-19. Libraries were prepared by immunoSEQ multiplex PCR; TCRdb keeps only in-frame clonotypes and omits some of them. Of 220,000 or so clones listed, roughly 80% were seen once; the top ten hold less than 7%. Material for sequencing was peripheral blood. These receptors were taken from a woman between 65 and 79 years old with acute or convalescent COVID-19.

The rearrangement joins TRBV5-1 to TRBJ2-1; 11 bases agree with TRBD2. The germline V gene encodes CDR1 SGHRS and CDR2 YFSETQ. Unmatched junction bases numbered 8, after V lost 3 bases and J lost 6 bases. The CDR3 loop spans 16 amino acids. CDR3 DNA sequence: TGCGCCAGCAGCTATACTAGCGGGAGTGGTTTCAATGAGCAGTTCTTC. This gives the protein CASSYTSGSGFNEQFF.

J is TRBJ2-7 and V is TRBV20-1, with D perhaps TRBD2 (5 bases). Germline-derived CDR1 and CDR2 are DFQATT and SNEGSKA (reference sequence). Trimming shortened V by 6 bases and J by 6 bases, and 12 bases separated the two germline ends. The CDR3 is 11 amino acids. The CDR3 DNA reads TGCAGTGCAGAACTAGTACCCGAGCAGTACTTC. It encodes CSAELVPEQYF.

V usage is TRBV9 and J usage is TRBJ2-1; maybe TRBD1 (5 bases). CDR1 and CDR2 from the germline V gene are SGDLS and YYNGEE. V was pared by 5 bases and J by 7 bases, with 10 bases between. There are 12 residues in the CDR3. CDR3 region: CASSLTGNEQFF. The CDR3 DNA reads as TGTGCCAGCAGTCTCACAGGTAATGAGCAGTTCTTC.

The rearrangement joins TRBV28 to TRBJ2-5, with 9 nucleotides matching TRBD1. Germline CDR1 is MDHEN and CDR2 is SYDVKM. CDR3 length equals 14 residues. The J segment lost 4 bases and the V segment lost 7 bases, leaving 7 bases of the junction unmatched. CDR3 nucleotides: TGTGCCAGCACCTCGACAGGGGGGTCAGAGACCCAGTACTTC. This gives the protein CASTSTGGSETQYF.

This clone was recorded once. The CDR3 DNA is TGTGCCAGCAGACCCGGGACAGGACCCTACGAGCAGTACTTC. The encoded protein is CASRPGTGPYEQYF. The rearrangement uses TRBV3-1 (or the pseudogene TRBV3-2) and TRBJ2-7; 8 positions agree with TRBD1. Unmatched junction bases numbered 6, after V lost 6 bases and J lost 2 bases. The germline CDR1 and CDR2 sequences are LGHDT and YNNKEL (reference sequence). The CDR3 sequence is 14 residues long.

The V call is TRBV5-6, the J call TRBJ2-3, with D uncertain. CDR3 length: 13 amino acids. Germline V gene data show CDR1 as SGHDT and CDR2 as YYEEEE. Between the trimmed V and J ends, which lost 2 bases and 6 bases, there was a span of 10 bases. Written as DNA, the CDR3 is TGTGCCAGCAGCTTACTAAGTAGTGATACGCAGTATTTT. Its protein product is CASSLLSSDTQYF.

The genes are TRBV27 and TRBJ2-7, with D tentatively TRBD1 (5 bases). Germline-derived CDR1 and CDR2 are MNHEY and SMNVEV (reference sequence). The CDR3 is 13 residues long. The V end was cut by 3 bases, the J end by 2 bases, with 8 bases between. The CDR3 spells CASSLGPAYEQYF. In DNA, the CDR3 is TGTGCCAGCAGTTTGGGGCCAGCCTACGAGCAGTACTTC.

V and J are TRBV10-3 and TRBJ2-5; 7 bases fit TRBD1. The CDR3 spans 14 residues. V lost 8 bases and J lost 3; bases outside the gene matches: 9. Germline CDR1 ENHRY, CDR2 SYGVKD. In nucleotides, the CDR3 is TGTGCCATCTCCCGGCGGCAGGGGGAAGAGACCCAGTACTTC. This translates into CAISRRQGEETQYF.

The CDR3 nucleotides read TGTGCCAGCAGCACTCCTCCAGGGCGTCGGGAGACCCAGTACTTC. Its translation is CASSTPPGRRETQYF. The rearrangement joins TRBV28 to TRBJ2-5, with a possible D match to TRBD1 (5 bases). With 6 bases removed from V and 5 bases from J, the gap between germline ends came to 19 bases. The CDR3 covers 15 residues. Germline V CDR1 and CDR2: MDHEN, SYDVKM.

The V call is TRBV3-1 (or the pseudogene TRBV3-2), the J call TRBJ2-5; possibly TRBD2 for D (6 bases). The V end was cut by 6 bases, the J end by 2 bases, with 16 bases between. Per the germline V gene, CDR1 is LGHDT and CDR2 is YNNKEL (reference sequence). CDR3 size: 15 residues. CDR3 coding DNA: TGTGCCAGCAGTCAGGGACTTAATACACAAGAGACCCAGTACTTC. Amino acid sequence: CASSQGLNTQETQYF.

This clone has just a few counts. CDR3 bases: TGTGCCAGCAGCCAGAAAGGGGGCAATTCACCCCTCCACTTT. It is translated as CASSQKGGNSPLHF. The chain employs TRBV3-1 (or the pseudogene TRBV3-2) and TRBJ1-6; 7 positions match TRBD1. This CDR3 comprises 14 residues. The junction had 3 bases not matched to a gene; V was cut back by 3 bases and J by 7 bases. Germline V gene sequence: CDR1 LGHDT, CDR2 YNNKEL (reference sequence).

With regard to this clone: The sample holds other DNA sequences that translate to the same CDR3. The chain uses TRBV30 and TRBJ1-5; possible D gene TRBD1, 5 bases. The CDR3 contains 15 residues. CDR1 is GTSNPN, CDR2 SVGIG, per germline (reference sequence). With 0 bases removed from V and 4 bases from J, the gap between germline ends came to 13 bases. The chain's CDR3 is CAWSVGGGGNQPQHF. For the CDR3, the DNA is TGTGCCTGGAGTGTGGGGGGGGGAGGAAATCAGCCCCAGCATTTT.

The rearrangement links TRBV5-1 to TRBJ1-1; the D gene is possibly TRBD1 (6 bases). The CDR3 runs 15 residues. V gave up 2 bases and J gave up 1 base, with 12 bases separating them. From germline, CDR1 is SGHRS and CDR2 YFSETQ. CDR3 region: CASSLTGTRNTEAFF. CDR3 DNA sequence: TGCGCCAGCAGCTTAACGGGGACAAGGAACACTGAAGCTTTCTTT.

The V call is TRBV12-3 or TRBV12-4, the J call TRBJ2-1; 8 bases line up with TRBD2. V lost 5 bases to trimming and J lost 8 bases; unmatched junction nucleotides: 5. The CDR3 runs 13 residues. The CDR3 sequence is CASSVSGNHEQFF. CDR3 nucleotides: TGTGCCAGCAGTGTTAGCGGGAACCATGAGCAGTTCTTC.

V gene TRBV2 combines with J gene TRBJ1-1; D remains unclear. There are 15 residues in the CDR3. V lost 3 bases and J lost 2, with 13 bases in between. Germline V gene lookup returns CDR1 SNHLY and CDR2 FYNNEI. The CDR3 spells CASSEAAPINTEAFF. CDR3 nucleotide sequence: TGTGCCAGCAGTGAGGCGGCACCTATTAACACTGAAGCTTTCTTT.

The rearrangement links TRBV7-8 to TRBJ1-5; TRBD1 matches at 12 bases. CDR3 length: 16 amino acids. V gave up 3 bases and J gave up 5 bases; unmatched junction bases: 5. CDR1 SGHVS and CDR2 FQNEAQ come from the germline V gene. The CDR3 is CASSLGDRGLDQPQHF. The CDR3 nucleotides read TGTGCCAGCAGCTTGGGGGACAGGGGGCTGGATCAGCCCCAGCATTTT.

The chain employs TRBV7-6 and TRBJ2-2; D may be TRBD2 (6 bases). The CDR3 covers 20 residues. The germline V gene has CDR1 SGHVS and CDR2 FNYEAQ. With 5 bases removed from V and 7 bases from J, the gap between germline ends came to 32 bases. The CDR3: CASSRSGSGSPLTSSGELFF. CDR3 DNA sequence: TGTGCCAGCAGCCGTAGCGGTTCCGGGAGCCCTCTTACCTCCAGCGGGGAGCTGTTTTTT.

CDR3 bases: TGTGCCAGCAGTCCAGGACTAGCGGTAACCGGGGAGCTGTTTTTT. It encodes CASSPGLAVTGELFF. The chain carries TRBV5-4 and TRBJ2-2; 10 bases map to TRBD2. Germline lookup yields CDR1 SGHNT and CDR2 YYREEE (reference sequence). CDR3 length: 15 residues. The V gene end was trimmed by 5 bases and the J gene end by 5 bases; junction bases not matched to a gene: 6.

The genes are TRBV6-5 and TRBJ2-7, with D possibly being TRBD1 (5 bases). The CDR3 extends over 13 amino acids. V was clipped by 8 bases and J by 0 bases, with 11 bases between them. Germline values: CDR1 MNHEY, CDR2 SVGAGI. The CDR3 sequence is CASSDRDSYEQYF. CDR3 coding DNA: TGTGCCAGCTCTGACAGAGACTCCTACGAGCAGTACTTC.

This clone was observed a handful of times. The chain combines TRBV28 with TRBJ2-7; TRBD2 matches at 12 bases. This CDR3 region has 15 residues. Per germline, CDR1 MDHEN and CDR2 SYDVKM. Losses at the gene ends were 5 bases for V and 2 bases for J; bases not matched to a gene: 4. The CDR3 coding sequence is TGTGCCAGCAGTCAGACTAGCGGGAGACCCTACGAGCAGTACTTC. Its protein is CASSQTSGRPYEQYF.